The 21 T cell receptor beta chains listed next were all sequenced from one sample in a study of shared clonotypes between healthy human individuals. TCRdb's table, derived via immunoSEQ multiplex PCR, lists solely in-frame clones and lacks some. The data contain over a million clones, about 98.5% of them singletons. Material: naive CD4+ T cells sorted from blood. Subset indicated: CD45RA+ positively selected. The receptors stem from a man aged 30-40 years in good health.

The gene calls are TRBV27 and TRBJ2-7; TRBD2 matches 7 bases. Germline V lookup: CDR1 MNHEY, CDR2 SMNVEV (reference sequence). The CDR3 has 14 residues. J gave up 1 base and V 5 bases, and 5 bases lay outside the gene matches. The CDR3 region is CASSRSRGSYEQYF. CDR3 nucleotide sequence: TGTGCCAGCAGTCGGTCGCGGGGGTCCTACGAGCAGTACTTC.

The V and J genes are TRBV5-1 and TRBJ2-3; the match to TRBD2 covers 11 bases. Germline CDR1 SGHRS, CDR2 YFSETQ. The CDR3 is 15 residues long. The ends lost 3 bases at V and 4 bases at J; junction bases unmatched: 4. CDR3 in DNA: TGCGCCAGCAGCTCGATAGCGGGAGGGGCAGATACGCAGTATTTT. Its translation: CASSSIAGGADTQYF.

V and J are TRBV4-3 and TRBJ1-1; 8 bases line up with TRBD1. The CDR3 consists of 14 residues. CDR1 and CDR2 (germline): LGHNA, YSLEER. Trimming took 7 bases from V and 1 from J; bases not matched to a gene: 5. CDR3 sequence: CASTWTGSNTEAFF. The DNA for the CDR3 is TGCGCCAGCACATGGACAGGGTCGAACACTGAAGCTTTCTTT.

Here the CDR3 DNA reads TGTGCCAGCAGGGACCGGGCTGTGAACACTGAAGCTTTCTTT. Encoded protein: CASRDRAVNTEAFF. The V call is TRBV6-1, the J call TRBJ1-1; D unclear. The germline gives CDR1 MNHNS, CDR2 SASEGT. V shed 6 bases and J shed 0 bases, with 11 bases lying between them. The CDR3 has 14 residues.

This sequence joins TRBV15 and TRBJ2-1; D remains unclear. This CDR3 has 14 amino acids. Germline V lookup: CDR1 LNHNV, CDR2 YYDKDF (reference sequence). Trimming left V 0 bases short and J 7 bases short, with 10 bases between. The CDR3: CATSRDRPANEQFF. In DNA form, the CDR3 reads TGTGCCACCAGCAGAGACAGGCCAGCGAATGAGCAGTTCTTC.

This chain connects TRBV6-1 to TRBJ1-1; D not resolved. The CDR3 runs to 13 residues. Germline-derived CDR1 and CDR2 are MNHNS and SASEGT. V was shortened by 8 bases and J by 4 bases, with 14 bases between the two germline ends. CDR3 amino acids: CASGEESGTEAFF. In DNA, the CDR3 is TGTGCCAGCGGAGAGGAATCGGGCACTGAAGCTTTCTTT.

The chain employs TRBV27 and TRBJ2-3; D not certain. V lost 3 bases and J lost 8, with 12 bases in between. Germline CDR1 and CDR2: MNHEY and SMNVEV (reference sequence). The CDR3 totals 13 residues. DNA of the CDR3: TGTGCCAGCAGTTTGGGCCTATATGGTACGCAGTATTTT. Translating gives CASSLGLYGTQYF.

This CDR3 reads CASSIDRGQVYF. As DNA, the CDR3 is TGTGCCAGCAGCATAGACAGGGGGCAGGTGTACTTC. This chain uses TRBV7-9 with TRBJ2-5, with 10 positions matching TRBD1. V gave up 5 bases and J gave up 13 bases; unmatched junction bases: 7. The CDR3 has 12 amino acids. The germline gives CDR1 SEHNR, CDR2 FQNEAQ (reference sequence).

The chain has TRBV11-2 and TRBJ2-7, with D possibly TRBD2 on 6 matching bases. The CDR3 runs 16 residues. From germline, CDR1 is SGHAT and CDR2 FQNNGV. Trimming pared 3 bases from V and 3 bases from J, leaving 18 bases between. This CDR3 is CASSFGGTRYLYEQYF. The CDR3 bases are TGTGCCAGCAGCTTCGGCGGGACCCGGTATCTCTACGAGCAGTACTTC. Full variable domain (rest looked up from reference TRBV11-2 and TRBJ2-7): EAGVAQSPRYKIIEKRQSVAFWCNPISGHATLYWYQQILGQGPKLLIQFQNNGVVDDSQLPKDRFSAERLKGVDSTLKIQPAKLEDSAVYLCASSFGGTRYLYEQYFGPGTRLTVT.

The chain links TRBV5-1 to TRBJ1-2, with D perhaps matching TRBD1 (6 bases). Between the trimmed V and J ends, which lost 3 bases and 1 base, there was a span of 13 bases. The V gene's germline CDR1 is SGHRS and CDR2 YFSETQ. This CDR3 comprises 15 residues. CDR3 amino acids: CASSWTRGINYGYTF. CDR3 DNA: TGCGCCAGCAGCTGGACCAGGGGAATTAACTATGGCTACACCTTC.

The gene calls are TRBV10-3 and TRBJ2-7; 10 nucleotides match TRBD2. The germline CDR1 and CDR2 sequences are ENHRY and SYGVKD. The CDR3 has 15 amino acids. The V gene end was trimmed by 6 bases and the J gene end by 6 bases; junction bases not matched to a gene: 11. The DNA of the CDR3 is TGTGCCATCAGCCACAGCGGGAGGGCGGTTGGCGAGCAGTACTTC. Translating it yields CAISHSGRAVGEQYF.

The chain is built from TRBV5-8 and TRBJ2-6; D might be TRBD1 (6 bases). The V and J ends lost 1 base and 14 bases respectively, with 13 bases between them. CDR1 and CDR2 (germline): SGHTS, YDEGEE. The CDR3 runs to 13 residues. The CDR3 spells CASSLLGAPLLTF. The CDR3 nucleotides are TGTGCCAGCAGCTTGCTGGGGGCCCCTCTCCTGACTTTC.

The CDR3 coding sequence is TGTGCCAGCAGTGGGGGGGGCGCGAATGAAAAACTGTTTTTT. Protein: CASSGGGANEKLFF. This chain uses TRBV28 with TRBJ1-4, with D possibly matching TRBD1 (6 bases). This CDR3 has 14 residues. Germline loops: CDR1 MDHEN, CDR2 SYDVKM. The ends were cut back, 5 bases at V and 5 bases at J, with 12 bases in the middle. Combining the CDR3 with reference TRBV28 and TRBJ1-4 gives the whole variable domain DVKVTQSSRYLVKRTGEKVFLECVQDMDHENMFWYRQDPGLGLRLIYFSYDVKMKEKGDIPEGYSVSREKKERFSLILESASTNQTSMYLCASSGGGANEKLFFGSGTQLSVL.

This chain uses TRBV29-1 with TRBJ2-3; TRBD2 matches at 12 bases. CDR3 length: 17 residues. J was trimmed by 12 bases and V by 2 bases; bases with no gene match: 18. Germline values: CDR1 SQVTM, CDR2 ANQGSEA. CDR3 in amino acids: CSVESPLAGGPARAQYF. CDR3 in DNA: TGCAGCGTTGAATCCCCCCTAGCGGGAGGGCCGGCTAGGGCACAGTATTTT.

CDR3 nucleotides: TGTGCCAGCTCACACAAAACCATTGAGGATGGCTACACCTTC. This codes for CASSHKTIEDGYTF. This chain connects TRBV18 to TRBJ1-2, with D hard to call. Germline V gene data show CDR1 as KGHSH and CDR2 as LQKENI. V was clipped by 4 bases and J by 6 bases, with 15 bases between them. The CDR3 extends over 14 amino acids.

The chain carries TRBV4-1 and TRBJ2-5; 8 nucleotides line up with TRBD2. The length of the CDR3 is 17 residues. Per germline, CDR1 MGHRA and CDR2 YSYEKL. V was pared by 0 bases and J by 1 base, with 7 bases of the junction left unmatched. The CDR3 is CASSQDGTSGAQETQYF. CDR3 coding DNA: TGCGCCAGCAGCCAAGACGGCACTAGCGGAGCCCAAGAGACCCAGTACTTC.

This chain uses TRBV29-1 with TRBJ2-2; 10 bases agree with TRBD2. This CDR3 spans 14 amino acids. CDR1 and CDR2 (germline): SQVTM, ANQGSEA. J gave up 7 bases and V 5 bases, and 7 bases lay outside the gene matches. The chain's CDR3 is CSVKGLAEGGELFF. CDR3 bases: TGCAGCGTTAAAGGACTAGCGGAGGGCGGGGAGCTGTTTTTT.

The chain links TRBV5-5 to TRBJ2-7, with TRBD1 matching 7 bases. V shed 0 bases, J shed 5 bases, and the junction held 8 bases outside the gene matches. Germline V CDR1 and CDR2: SGHKS, YYEKEE (reference sequence). The CDR3 spans 15 residues. CDR3 region: CASSLVGDRADEQYF. CDR3 nucleotides: TGTGCCAGCAGCTTGGTTGGTGACAGGGCTGACGAGCAGTACTTC.

The sample holds one count of this clone. The chain is built from TRBV6-6 and TRBJ2-2, with D unclear. The CDR3 is 13 residues long. With 7 bases removed from V and 7 bases from J, the gap between germline ends came to 13 bases. Germline V gene sequence: CDR1 MNHNY, CDR2 SVGAGI (reference sequence). The CDR3 nucleotides are TGTGCCAGCACCCTTGACGGCATCGGGGAGCTGTTTTTT. Its translation is CASTLDGIGELFF.

The rearrangement joins TRBV5-6 to TRBJ2-3, with 11 bases that match TRBD1. This CDR3 is 15 amino acids long. V was clipped by 3 bases and J by 6 bases; unmatched bases: 6. The V gene's germline CDR1 is SGHDT and CDR2 YYEEEE. The CDR3 is CASSWAGQGVDTQYF. CDR3 nucleotide sequence: TGTGCCAGCAGCTGGGCGGGACAGGGGGTGGATACGCAGTATTTT. The whole variable domain, filled in from reference TRBV5-6 and TRBJ2-3, reads DAGVTQSPTHLIKTRGQQVTLRCSPKSGHDTVSWYQQALGQGPQFIFQYYEEEERQRGNFPDRFSGHQFPNYSSELNVNALLLGDSALYLCASSWAGQGVDTQYFGPGTRLTVL.

The chain links TRBV28 to TRBJ1-4, with D maybe TRBD1 (5 bases). There are 11 residues in the CDR3. The V gene lost 11 bases and the J gene lost 8 bases, with 12 bases spanning the gap. Germline values: CDR1 MDHEN, CDR2 SYDVKM. Written as DNA, the CDR3 is TGTGCCGTCCAGGGTCGGGAAAAACTGTTTTTT. It is translated as CAVQGREKLFF.